Following are 10 T cell receptor beta chains from one sample sequenced in a study of T-cell memory formation after mild COVID-19. TCRdb redid the calling of the 5' RACE reads with MiXCR, one entry per CDR3 protein. The sample lists about 340,000 distinct CDR3 sequences; more than 15% were seen once. Source material: PBMCs or a T cell subset sorted from them (not recorded which). The receptors originated from a man younger than 35 who had mild COVID-19 (a few samples of this study predate the infection). Cell type and time point are not known.

The chain is built from TRBV7-9 and TRBJ2-2; 8 bases map to TRBD2. Germline values: CDR1 SEHNR, CDR2 FQNEAQ (reference sequence). The CDR3 consists of 15 residues. The ends lost 4 bases at V and 3 bases at J; junction bases unmatched: 4. The CDR3 loop reads CASSSGGRDTGELFF. In DNA, the CDR3 is TGTGCCAGCAGCTCGGGGGGGCGTGACACCGGGGAGCTGTTTTTT.

This clonotype occurred many times. V and J are TRBV7-2 and TRBJ2-2, with D uncertain. CDR3 length: 12 amino acids. Trimming removed 1 base at V and 7 bases at J, with 4 bases between. CDR1 and CDR2 (germline): SGHTA, FQGNSA. DNA for the CDR3: TGTGCCAGCAGCTTAGTTGGCGGGGAGCTGTTTTTT. Translated: CASSLVGGELFF. Drawing the rest from reference TRBV7-2 and TRBJ2-2, the complete variable domain is GAGVSQSPSNKVTEKGKDVELRCDPISGHTALYWYRQSLGQGLEFLIYFQGNSAPDKSGLPSDRFSAERTGGSVSTLTIQRTQQEDSAVYLCASSLVGGELFFGEGSRLTVL.

CDR3 nucleotide sequence: TGTGCCAGCAGCCCCAGGGGTAGAAGCACAGATACGCAGTATTTT. Translation gives CASSPRGRSTDTQYF. The rearrangement links TRBV11-2 to TRBJ2-3; a possible D gene is TRBD1 (6 bases). Deletions cut 5 bases from V and 0 bases from J, with 12 bases between. From germline, CDR1 is SGHAT and CDR2 FQNNGV. This CDR3 has 15 amino acids. Together with reference TRBV11-2 and TRBJ2-3, the CDR3 gives the full variable domain: EAGVAQSPRYKIIEKRQSVAFWCNPISGHATLYWYQQILGQGPKLLIQFQNNGVVDDSQLPKDRFSAERLKGVDSTLKIQPAKLEDSAVYLCASSPRGRSTDTQYFGPGTRLTVL.

The V call is TRBV7-9, the J call TRBJ2-5; unclear D gene. The CDR3 consists of 13 residues. Germline V gene data show CDR1 as SEHNR and CDR2 as FQNEAQ (reference sequence). Trimming left V 2 bases short and J 7 bases short, with 11 bases between. The CDR3 is CASSLQSVGTQYF. The CDR3 region has the DNA TGTGCCAGCAGCTTACAGTCAGTGGGGACCCAGTACTTC.

The genes are TRBV27 and TRBJ2-1; 11 bases match TRBD2. Per the germline V gene, CDR1 is MNHEY and CDR2 is SMNVEV (reference sequence). V trimming: 4 bases; J trimming: 4 bases; junction bases outside the gene matches: 3. The CDR3 has 15 residues. The CDR3, as DNA: TGTGCCAGCAGTTACCGGACTAGCGGGTACAATGAGCAGTTCTTC. It is translated as CASSYRTSGYNEQFF.

This clonotype was seen only a few times. V usage is TRBV28 and J usage is TRBJ2-5, with 9 bases matching TRBD1. This CDR3 has 13 residues. V was pared by 10 bases and J by 2 bases, with 5 bases of the junction left unmatched. CDR1 and CDR2 (germline): MDHEN, SYDVKM. Here the CDR3 reads CATGQGSQETQYF. For the CDR3, the DNA is TGTGCCACCGGACAGGGGTCACAAGAGACCCAGTACTTC.

This rearrangement joins TRBV7-6 to TRBJ2-3; no reliable D call. V dropped 3 bases and J dropped 0 bases, with 10 bases sitting between them. Germline CDR1 SGHVS, CDR2 FNYEAQ. This CDR3 has 15 residues. CDR3 coding DNA: TGTGCCAGCAGCTTGGTCGACGATAGCACAGATACGCAGTATTTT. Its translation: CASSLVDDSTDTQYF.

The V and J genes are TRBV4-1 and TRBJ1-4; 7 nucleotides match TRBD1. This CDR3 is built from 14 residues. Germline values: CDR1 MGHRA, CDR2 YSYEKL. Trimming cost V 4 bases and J 8 bases; bases outside gene matches: 7. CDR3: CASSLGQRMEKLFF. CDR3 DNA sequence: TGCGCCAGCAGCCTGGGACAGCGGATGGAAAAACTGTTTTTT.

This clonotype was found a few times. The chain couples TRBV4-1 to TRBJ1-1; 8 bases are shared with TRBD1. CDR3 length: 18 residues. CDR1 and CDR2 from the germline V gene are MGHRA and YSYEKL. After removal of 0 bases from V and 3 bases from J, the junction contained 12 bases not matched to a gene. The CDR3 DNA reads TGCGCCAGCAGCCAAGAGGGCAGGGGGCTGGGGGAGGACACTGAAGCTTTCTTT. Translating gives CASSQEGRGLGEDTEAFF.

In its sample, this clonotype was seen a few times. This rearrangement joins TRBV6-5 to TRBJ2-5; possibly TRBD2 for D (6 bases). The CDR3 is 15 amino acids. From germline, CDR1 is MNHEY and CDR2 SVGAGI. Deletions cut 0 bases from V and 9 bases from J, with 17 bases between. CDR3 residues: CASSYSGLPSEAQYF. As DNA, the CDR3 is TGTGCCAGCAGTTACTCAGGACTACCTTCGGAGGCCCAGTACTTC.